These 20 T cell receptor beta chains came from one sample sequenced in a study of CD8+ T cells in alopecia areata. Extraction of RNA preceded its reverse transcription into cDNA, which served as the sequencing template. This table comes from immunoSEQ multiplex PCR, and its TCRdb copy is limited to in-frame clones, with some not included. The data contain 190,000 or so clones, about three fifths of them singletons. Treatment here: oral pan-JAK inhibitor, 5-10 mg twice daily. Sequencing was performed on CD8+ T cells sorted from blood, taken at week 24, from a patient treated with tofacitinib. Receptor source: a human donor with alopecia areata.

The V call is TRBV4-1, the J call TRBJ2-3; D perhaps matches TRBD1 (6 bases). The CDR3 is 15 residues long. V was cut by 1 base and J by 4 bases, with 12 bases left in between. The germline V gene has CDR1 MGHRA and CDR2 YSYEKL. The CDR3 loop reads CASSQVGQPADTQYF. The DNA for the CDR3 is TGCGCCAGCAGCCAAGTAGGACAGCCTGCAGATACGCAGTATTTT.

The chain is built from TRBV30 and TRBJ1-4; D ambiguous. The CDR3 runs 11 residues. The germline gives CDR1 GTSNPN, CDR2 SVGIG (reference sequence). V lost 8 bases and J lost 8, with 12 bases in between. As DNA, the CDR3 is TGTGCCGGCGGGCCCCGCGAAAAACTGTTTTTT. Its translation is CAGGPREKLFF. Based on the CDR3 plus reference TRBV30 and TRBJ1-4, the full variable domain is SQTIHQWPATLVQPVGSPLSLECTVEGTSNPNLYWYRQAAGRGLQLLFYSVGIGQISSEVPQNLSASRPQDRQFILSSKKLLLSDSGFYLCAGGPREKLFFGSGTQLSVL.

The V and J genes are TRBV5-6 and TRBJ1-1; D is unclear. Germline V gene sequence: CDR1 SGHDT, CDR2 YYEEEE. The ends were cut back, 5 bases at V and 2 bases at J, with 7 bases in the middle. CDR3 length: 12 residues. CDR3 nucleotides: TGTGCCAGCAGTCAAGATAACACTGAAGCTTTCTTT. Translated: CASSQDNTEAFF.

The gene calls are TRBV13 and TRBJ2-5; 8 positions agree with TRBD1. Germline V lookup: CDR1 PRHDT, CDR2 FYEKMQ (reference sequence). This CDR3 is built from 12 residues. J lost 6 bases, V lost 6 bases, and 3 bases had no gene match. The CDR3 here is CASSTGGQTQYF. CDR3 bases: TGTGCCAGCAGTACAGGGGGACAGACCCAGTACTTC.

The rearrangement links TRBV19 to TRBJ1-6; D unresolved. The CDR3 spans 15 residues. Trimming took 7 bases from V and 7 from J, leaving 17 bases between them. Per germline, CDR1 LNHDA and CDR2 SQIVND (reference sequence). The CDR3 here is CASTRAIDKNSPLHF. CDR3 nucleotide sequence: TGTGCCAGTACCCGGGCAATCGACAAAAATTCACCCCTCCACTTT.

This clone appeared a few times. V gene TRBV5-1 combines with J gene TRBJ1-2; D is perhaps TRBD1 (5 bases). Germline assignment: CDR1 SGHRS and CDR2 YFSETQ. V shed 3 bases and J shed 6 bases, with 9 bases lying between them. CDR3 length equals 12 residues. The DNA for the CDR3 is TGCGCCAGCAGCTCGACAGCCGATGGCTACACCTTC. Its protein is CASSSTADGYTF.

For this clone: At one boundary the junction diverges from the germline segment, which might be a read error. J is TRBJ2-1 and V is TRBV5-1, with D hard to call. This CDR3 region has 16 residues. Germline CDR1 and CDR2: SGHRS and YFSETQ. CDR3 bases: TGCGCCAGCAGCTTGCATCGTTCCGGATCCTTCAATGAGCAGTTCTTC. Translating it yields CASSLHRSGSFNEQFF.

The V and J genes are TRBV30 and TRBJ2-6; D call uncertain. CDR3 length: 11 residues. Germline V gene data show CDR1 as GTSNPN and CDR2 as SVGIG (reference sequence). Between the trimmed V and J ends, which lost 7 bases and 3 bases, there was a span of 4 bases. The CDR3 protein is CALGGANVLTF. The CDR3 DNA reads TGTGCCTTAGGTGGGGCCAACGTCCTGACTTTC.

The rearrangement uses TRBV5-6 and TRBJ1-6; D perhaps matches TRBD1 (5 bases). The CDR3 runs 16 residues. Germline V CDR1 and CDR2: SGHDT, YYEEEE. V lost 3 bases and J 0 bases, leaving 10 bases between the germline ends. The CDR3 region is CASSSDISSYNSPLHF. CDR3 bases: TGTGCCAGCAGCTCGGACATAAGCTCCTATAATTCACCCCTCCACTTT.

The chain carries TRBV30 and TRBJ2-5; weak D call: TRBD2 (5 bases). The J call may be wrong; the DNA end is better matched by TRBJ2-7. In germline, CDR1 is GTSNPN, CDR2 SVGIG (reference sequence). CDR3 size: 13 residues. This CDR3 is CALSRDSTYEQYF. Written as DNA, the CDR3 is TGTGCCTTGAGCCGGGATTCAACCTACGAGCAGTACTTC.

This CDR3 is CSTSTGLPKETQYF. The CDR3, as DNA: TGCAGCACATCTACAGGGTTGCCCAAAGAGACCCAGTACTTC. V usage is TRBV29-1 and J usage is TRBJ2-5, with D tentatively TRBD1 (6 bases). Per the germline V gene, CDR1 is SQVTM and CDR2 is ANQGSEA. Trimming removed 8 bases at V and 3 bases at J, with 19 bases between. The CDR3 consists of 14 residues.

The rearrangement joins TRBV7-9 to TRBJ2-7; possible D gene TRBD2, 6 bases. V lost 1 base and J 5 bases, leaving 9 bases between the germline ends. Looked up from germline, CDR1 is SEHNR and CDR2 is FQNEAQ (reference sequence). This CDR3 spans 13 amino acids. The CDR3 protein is CASSLGGIDEQYF. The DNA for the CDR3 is TGTGCCAGCAGCTTAGGCGGGATCGACGAGCAGTACTTC.

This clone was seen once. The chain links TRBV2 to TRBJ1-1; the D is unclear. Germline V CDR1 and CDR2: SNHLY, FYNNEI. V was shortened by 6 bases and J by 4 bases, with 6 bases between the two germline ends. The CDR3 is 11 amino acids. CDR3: CASRVSTEAFF. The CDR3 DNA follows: TGTGCCAGCAGGGTGTCCACTGAAGCTTTCTTT.

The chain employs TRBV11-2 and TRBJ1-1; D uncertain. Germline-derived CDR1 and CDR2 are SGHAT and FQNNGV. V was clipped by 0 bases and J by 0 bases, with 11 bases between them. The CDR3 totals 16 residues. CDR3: CASSLDDRPMNTEAFF. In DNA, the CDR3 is TGTGCCAGCAGCTTAGACGACCGCCCGATGAACACTGAAGCTTTCTTT. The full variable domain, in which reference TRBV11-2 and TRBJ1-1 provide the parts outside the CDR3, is EAGVAQSPRYKIIEKRQSVAFWCNPISGHATLYWYQQILGQGPKLLIQFQNNGVVDDSQLPKDRFSAERLKGVDSTLKIQPAKLEDSAVYLCASSLDDRPMNTEAFFGQGTRLTVV.

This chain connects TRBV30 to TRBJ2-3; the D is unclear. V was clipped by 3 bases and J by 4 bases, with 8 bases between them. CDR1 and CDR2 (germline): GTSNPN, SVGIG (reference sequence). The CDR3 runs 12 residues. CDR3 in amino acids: CAWRGMADTQYF. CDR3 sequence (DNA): TGTGCCTGGAGAGGGATGGCAGATACGCAGTATTTT.

This CDR3 is CATSSRDRGYEQYF. The CDR3 nucleotides are TGTGCCACCAGCAGCCGGGACAGGGGCTACGAGCAGTACTTC. The chain recombines TRBV15 with TRBJ2-7; TRBD1 matches at 10 bases. There are 14 residues in the CDR3. The J segment lost 3 bases and the V segment lost 3 bases, leaving 2 bases of the junction unmatched. CDR1 is LNHNV, CDR2 YYDKDF, per germline (reference sequence).

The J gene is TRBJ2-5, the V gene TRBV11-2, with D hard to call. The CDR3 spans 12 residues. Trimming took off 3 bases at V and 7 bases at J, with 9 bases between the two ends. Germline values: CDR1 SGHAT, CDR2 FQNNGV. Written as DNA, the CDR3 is TGTGCCAGCAGCTTTGAAGGGCGGACCCAGTACTTC. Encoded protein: CASSFEGRTQYF.

The CDR3 protein is CASNVRASSGNTIYF. CDR3 DNA: TGTGCCTCAAATGTTCGGGCCAGCTCTGGAAACACCATATATTTT. This chain connects TRBV30 to TRBJ1-3, with no clear D. Trimming left V 7 bases short and J 0 bases short, with 16 bases between. The CDR3 covers 15 residues. CDR1 and CDR2 from the germline V gene are GTSNPN and SVGIG (reference sequence).

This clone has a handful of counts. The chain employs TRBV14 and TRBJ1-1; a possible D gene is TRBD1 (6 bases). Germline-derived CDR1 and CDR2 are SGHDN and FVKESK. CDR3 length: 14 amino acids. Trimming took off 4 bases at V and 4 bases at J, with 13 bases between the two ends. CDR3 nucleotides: TGTGCCAGCAGCCTCACTGGGGGGGCCACTGAAGCTTTCTTT. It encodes CASSLTGGATEAFF.

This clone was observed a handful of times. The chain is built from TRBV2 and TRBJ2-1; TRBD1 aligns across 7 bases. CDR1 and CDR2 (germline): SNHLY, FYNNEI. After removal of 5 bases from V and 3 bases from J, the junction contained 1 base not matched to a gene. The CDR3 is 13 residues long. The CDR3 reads CASSWTGYNEQFF. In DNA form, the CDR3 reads TGTGCCAGCAGTTGGACAGGCTACAATGAGCAGTTCTTC.